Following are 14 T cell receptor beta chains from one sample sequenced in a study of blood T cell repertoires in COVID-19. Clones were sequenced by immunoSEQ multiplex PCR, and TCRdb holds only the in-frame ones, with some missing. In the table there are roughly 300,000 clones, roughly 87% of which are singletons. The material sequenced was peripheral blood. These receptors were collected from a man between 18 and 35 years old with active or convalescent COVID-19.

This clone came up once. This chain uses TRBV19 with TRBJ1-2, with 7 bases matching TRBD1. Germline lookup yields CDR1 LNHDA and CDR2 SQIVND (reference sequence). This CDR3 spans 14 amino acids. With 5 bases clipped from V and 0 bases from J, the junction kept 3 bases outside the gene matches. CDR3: CASSDQGANYGYTF. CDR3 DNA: TGTGCCAGTAGTGACCAGGGGGCTAACTATGGCTACACCTTC.

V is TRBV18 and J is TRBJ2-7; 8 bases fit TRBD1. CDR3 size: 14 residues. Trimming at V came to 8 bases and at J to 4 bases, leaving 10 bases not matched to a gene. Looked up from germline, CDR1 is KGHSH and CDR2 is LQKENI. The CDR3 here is CASKEDRDLYEQYF. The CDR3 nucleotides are TGTGCCAGCAAAGAGGACAGGGACCTTTACGAGCAGTACTTC.

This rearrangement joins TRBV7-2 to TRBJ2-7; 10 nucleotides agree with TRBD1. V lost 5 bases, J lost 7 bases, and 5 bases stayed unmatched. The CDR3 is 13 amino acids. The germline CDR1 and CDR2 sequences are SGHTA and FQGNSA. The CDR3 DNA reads TGTGCCAGCAGCGGCGGGACAGGGGAAGAGCAGTACTTC. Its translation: CASSGGTGEEQYF.

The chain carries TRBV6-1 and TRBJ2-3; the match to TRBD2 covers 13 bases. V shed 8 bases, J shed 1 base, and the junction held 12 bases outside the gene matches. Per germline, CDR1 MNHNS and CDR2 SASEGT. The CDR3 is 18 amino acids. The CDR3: CASREGTSGVSGTDTQYF. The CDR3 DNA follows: TGTGCCAGCCGAGAAGGGACTAGCGGGGTGTCGGGCACAGATACGCAGTATTTT.

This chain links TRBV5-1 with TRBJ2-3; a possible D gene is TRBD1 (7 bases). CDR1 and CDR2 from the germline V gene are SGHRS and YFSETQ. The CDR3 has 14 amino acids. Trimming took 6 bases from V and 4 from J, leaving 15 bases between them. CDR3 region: CASTGGGGADTQYF. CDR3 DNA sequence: TGCGCCAGCACTGGAGGGGGCGGCGCAGATACGCAGTATTTT.

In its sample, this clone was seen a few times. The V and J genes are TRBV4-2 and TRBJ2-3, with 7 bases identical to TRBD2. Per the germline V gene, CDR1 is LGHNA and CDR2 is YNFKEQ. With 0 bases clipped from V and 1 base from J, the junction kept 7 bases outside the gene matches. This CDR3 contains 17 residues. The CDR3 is CASSQDPRGDGTDTQYF. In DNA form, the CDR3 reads TGTGCCAGCAGCCAAGATCCTCGGGGGGACGGCACAGATACGCAGTATTTT.

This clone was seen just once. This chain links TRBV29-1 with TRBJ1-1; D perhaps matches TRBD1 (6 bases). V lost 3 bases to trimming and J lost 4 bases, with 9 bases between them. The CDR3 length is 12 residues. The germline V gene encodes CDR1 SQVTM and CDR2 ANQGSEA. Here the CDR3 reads CSVDGGITEAFF. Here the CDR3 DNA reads TGCAGCGTTGATGGGGGCATCACTGAAGCTTTCTTT.

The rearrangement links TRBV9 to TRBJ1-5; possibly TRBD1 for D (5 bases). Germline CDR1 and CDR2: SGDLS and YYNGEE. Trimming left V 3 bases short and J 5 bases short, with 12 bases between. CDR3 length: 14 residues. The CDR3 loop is CASSGSTGDQPQHF. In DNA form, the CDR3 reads TGTGCCAGCAGCGGATCGACGGGGGATCAGCCCCAGCATTTT.

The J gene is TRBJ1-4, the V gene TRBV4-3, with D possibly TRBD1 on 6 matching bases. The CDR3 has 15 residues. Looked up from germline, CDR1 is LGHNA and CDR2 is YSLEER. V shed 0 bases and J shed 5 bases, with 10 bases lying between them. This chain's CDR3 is CASSQDGDTNEKLFF. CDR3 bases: TGCGCCAGCAGCCAAGATGGGGACACCAATGAAAAACTGTTTTTT.

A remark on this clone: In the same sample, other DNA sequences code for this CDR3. The CDR3 sequence: CASSQDSSYEQYF. In DNA, the CDR3 is TGTGCCAGCAGCCAAGACTCTTCCTACGAGCAGTACTTC. The chain uses TRBV14 and TRBJ2-7; no firm D call. V lost 0 bases and J 1 base, leaving 4 bases between the germline ends. Per germline, CDR1 SGHDN and CDR2 FVKESK. CDR3 length equals 13 residues.

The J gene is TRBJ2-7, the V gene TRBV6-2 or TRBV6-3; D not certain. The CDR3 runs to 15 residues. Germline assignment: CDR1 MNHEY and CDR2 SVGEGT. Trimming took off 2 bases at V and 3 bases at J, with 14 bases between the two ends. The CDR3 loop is CASSYRSKADYEQYF. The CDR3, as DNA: TGTGCCAGCAGTTACAGATCAAAAGCCGACTACGAGCAGTACTTC.

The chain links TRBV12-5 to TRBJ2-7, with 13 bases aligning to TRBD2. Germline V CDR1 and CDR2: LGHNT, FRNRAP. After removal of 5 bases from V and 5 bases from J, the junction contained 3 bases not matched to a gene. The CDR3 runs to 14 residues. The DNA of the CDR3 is TGTGCTAGTGGTATCGGACTAGCGGGGGACGAGCAGTACTTC. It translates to CASGIGLAGDEQYF.

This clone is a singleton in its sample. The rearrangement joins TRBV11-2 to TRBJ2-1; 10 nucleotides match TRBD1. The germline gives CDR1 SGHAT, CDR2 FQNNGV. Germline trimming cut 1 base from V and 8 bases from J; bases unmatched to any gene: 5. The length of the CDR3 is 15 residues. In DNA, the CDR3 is TGTGCCAGCAGCTTAGGACAGGGGGCGTTCGATGAGCAGTTCTTC. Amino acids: CASSLGQGAFDEQFF.

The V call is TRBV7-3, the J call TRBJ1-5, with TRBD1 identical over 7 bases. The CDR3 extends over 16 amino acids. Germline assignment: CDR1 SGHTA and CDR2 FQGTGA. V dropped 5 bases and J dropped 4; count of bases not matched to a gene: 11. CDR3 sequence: CASSGVYGTENQPQHF. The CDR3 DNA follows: TGTGCCAGCAGCGGGGTATACGGGACAGAAAATCAGCCCCAGCATTTT.